The TCR beta chain under discussion was sequenced for a study of T-cell memory formation after mild COVID-19. Overall study findings and caveats: Mainly in CM and EM were contracting CD4+ clones; CD8+ were in EMRA. Memory sampled before infection contained some responding clones, suggesting cross-reactive memory joined.

With regard to this clonotype: The antigen remains unidentified.

TCRdb re-analysed the 5' RACE reads in MiXCR, keeping a single row per CDR3 protein. The sample shows under 250,000 distinct CDR3 sequences, under 30% of them seen only once. Trimming shortened V by 7 bases and J by 0 bases, and 13 bases separated the two germline ends. The CDR3 runs 14 residues. The material sequenced was PBMCs or a T cell subset sorted from them (not recorded which). The sequence was collected from an adult woman who had mild COVID-19 (a few samples of this study predate the infection). Cell type and time point are not known. This rearrangement joins TRBV12-3 or TRBV12-4 to TRBJ2-7, with D unclear. In nucleotides, the CDR3 is TGTGCCAGCACCTGGAGCAGGAGCTCCTACGAGCAGTACTTC. Its protein product is CASTWSRSSYEQYF.